Only a few counts were recorded for the clone carrying this TCR beta chain. The data were taken from a study of blood T cells in healthy people across ages. Germline V lookup: CDR1 LNHDA, CDR2 SQIVND (reference sequence). The ends were cut back, 1 base at V and 5 bases at J, with 13 bases in the middle. CDR3 length equals 15 residues. With a J-beta primer mix and a sample-barcoded 5' primer, a second PCR ran about 6 to 11 cycles. TCRdb re-called the 5' RACE reads with MiXCR, one entry per CDR3 protein. The data show about 1.7 million distinct CDR3 sequences, 25% to 30% seen once. The genes are TRBV19 and TRBJ2-3, with D possibly called TRBD1 or TRBD2 (5 bases each). This TCR was recovered from a young woman in good health. Sequencing was done on a sample of blood. CDR3 nucleotides: TGTGCCAGTAGTATAGGGGACGCCGGTGGAGATACGCAGTATTTT. It encodes CASSIGDAGGDTQYF.